This T cell receptor (beta chain) was observed in a study of graft-versus-host responses after intestinal transplantation. Study in general: Grafts were multivisceral, liver-intestinal, or isolated intestinal.

The CDR3 sequence is 14 residues long. Germline assignment: CDR1 GTSNPN and CDR2 SVGIG (reference sequence). Trimming left V 3 bases short and J 9 bases short, with 15 bases between. In regard to this clone: What it binds is unknown.

TCRdb keeps only in-frame clones here, not all; method: immunoSEQ multiplex PCR. Counted here are approximately 82,000 clones, 91% occurring once; the ten biggest clones make up approximately 0.1%. V gene TRBV30 combines with J gene TRBJ1-6; tentative D call: TRBD1 (6 bases). The sequences come from unstimulated CD4+ T cells sorted from spleen or lymph node cells, collected before intestinal transplant. The sequence was obtained from a human donor who received an intestinal transplant. This CDR3 is CAWRPDSLFSPLHF. Here the CDR3 DNA reads TGTGCCTGGAGGCCGGACAGCCTCTTTTCACCCCTCCACTTT.